This T cell receptor beta chain derives from a study of beta chain features in type 1 diabetes. This clone was seen a few times. The antigen is not known. Reverse transcription of all isolated RNA meant that expressed TCRB transcripts were sequenced. TCRdb's copy holds only in-frame clones and misses some; the assay was immunoSEQ multiplex PCR. Of around 500,000 clones in the sample, around 30% were seen once. Study-level points and caveats: TCRB rearrangement may or may not be influenced by HLA type; here this remained unresolved. Naive, central memory and Treg TCRB repertoires seemed to resemble each other more closely in patients than they did in healthy donors.

Trimming shortened V by 0 bases and J by 8 bases, and 11 bases separated the two germline ends. The CDR3 length is 14 residues. Germline V lookup: CDR1 KGHSH, CDR2 LQKENI. Input material: naive CD4+ T cells from blood. This chain joins TRBV18 and TRBJ2-4; D unclear. The TCR sequence derives from a man aged 18 to 30 in good health. For the CDR3, the DNA is TGTGCCAGCTCACCACCAGGGCTAGATTACATTCAGTACTTC. It codes for CASSPPGLDYIQYF.